Detailed here is one T cell receptor beta chain. The protocol was immunoSEQ multiplex PCR, while the TCRdb copy is restricted to in-frame clones and leaves out a portion. The table lists tens of thousands of clones, 95% to 98% of them singletons. This sample was included in a study of technical replicates of blood from a few donors. The germline gives CDR1 WNHNN, CDR2 SYGVQD (reference sequence). CDR3 size: 15 residues. Germline trimming cut 3 bases from V and 3 bases from J; bases unmatched to any gene: 5. The sequenced sample consisted of T cells isolated from PBMCs. The rearrangement joins TRBV10-1 to TRBJ2-7, with TRBD2 matching over 10 bases. This clonotype was obtained from a human donor in good health. CDR3 DNA sequence: TGCGCCAGCAGTGAAAGGGGGACTAGCGACTACGAGCAGTACTTC. Its translation: CASSERGTSDYEQYF.